This T cell receptor (beta chain) was obtained from a study of cytomegalovirus exposure and HLA in healthy donors (dated by TCRdb to the late 2010s). Notes on the research overall: An earlier analysis of fewer than 750 of the donors reported over 250 Gb of sequence data and some 110 million unique TCR beta sequences obtained from around 190 million T cells. Donor age, sex, ethnicity and CMV serostatus were compiled together with the repertoire data. An earlier analysis of more than 450 of the donors used high-throughput TCR beta sequencing to judge whether each TCR beta V gene segment behaved as functional or pseudogenic. Among around 400 genotyped donors of the cohort, an average of around 250,000 unique TCR beta nucleotide sequences was sequenced per donor, of which roughly 17% were non-productive. To predict cytomegalovirus infection status, the study brought together high-throughput TCR immunosequencing, statistical association of individual TCRs with disease status, and machine learning. The number of typed donors differed by locus: about 620-630 for A, B, C, DRB1 and DQB1; 500 to 550 for DQA1; roughly 600 for DPA1; and 450 to 480 for DPB1. The later analysis used no new phenotypic data to find candidate immune exposures, relying instead on TCR beta sequences and their occurrence across donors. All discovery cohort repertoires had been generated on a single sequencing platform. A later analysis re-examined previously published TCR beta repertoires from just over 650 donors and added high-resolution HLA genotyping to investigate patterns of TCR occurrence. Class I and class II HLA loci were covered by the typing at four-digit resolution. A few DR-DQ haplotypes were treated as single units for association and clustering because of strong linkage in the cohort. A separate validation cohort of approximately 120 different subjects was used in addition to the roughly 700-subject first cohort. The study aimed to test whether signatures of past pathogen exposure could be identified by cataloging public T cell receptors. Roughly 300 gigabases of sequencing data and around 80 million unique TCR sequences made up an early release that covered nearly 650 HLA-typed donors. Genome-wide SNP genotypes for about 65% of the roughly 670 donors were used in a later genetic analysis, which treated that subset as a discovery cohort. Using immunosequencing, the study profiled T cell repertoires from approximately 700 subjects and related those repertoires to cytomegalovirus serostatus. Among the roughly 370 genotyped donors, roughly 80% belonged to the genetic ancestry cluster associated with self-reported Caucasian donors. The study at large found these results: Compared with the approximately 710-donor mean, donors in an Asian-associated ancestry cluster had fewer N-insertions in productive TCRs, according to a later genetic analysis. Only TCR beta chains were sequenced in this cohort, and the absence of alpha or paired-chain data limited detectable features. Over 15 rarely observed V segments, including chromosome 9 orphons, were excluded from the earlier analysis of just under 600 of the donors because counts were too low. Broadly in line with IMGT annotations, most TCR beta V segments showed up in productive rearrangements about 87% or about 30% of the time in an earlier analysis of 587 of the donors. Most TCR sequences were observed very rarely across donors, whereas some public TCRs were present in many individuals. Assigning TCR associations to individual alleles was difficult when HLA alleles, especially DR and DQ, strongly co-occurred. The authors suggested that the approach could potentially be extended to other disease states and immunological phenotypes. A cluster of highly shared sequence variants was judged likely to be a technical artifact of the sequencing pipeline. HLA typing was unavailable for some donors at each locus, so association tests used only the typed subset. The 87-base-pair reads could not distinguish some IMGT-functional V segments, including TRBV6-2 and TRBV6-3, so those segments were excluded. Sequencing depth was assumed to be roughly uniform across donors in the presence/absence analyses, though that assumption may not hold. In a later analysis, HLA-associated TCR beta chains showed more clonal expansion and lower generation probabilities than non-associated chains that were equally common. Specific HLA alleles were associated with 16,951 TCR beta sequences at a false discovery rate of 0.05 in a later analysis. A further reported finding was that TCR beta sequences accurately predicted the HLA-A and HLA-B alleles for most subjects in the first cohort. A later analysis found that most CMV-associated TCR beta chains appeared HLA-restricted, with HLA associations seemingly driven largely by CMV exposure. Correlated functional status among segregating V segments might reflect linkage disequilibrium, but an unknown experimental factor could not be ruled out. Immune exposure information for the cohort was limited to CMV serostatus. In a later genetic analysis, a missense DCLRE1C variant was associated with V-gene and J-gene trimming of TCR beta chains, and the association was replicated in an independent cohort. In a later analysis, several top co-occurrence clusters were reported to appear linked to parvovirus B19, influenza, CMV and Epstein-Barr virus. The classifier was reported to diagnose cytomegalovirus status with high specificity and sensitivity in both the original and validation cohorts. The study listed 150 to 200 TCR beta chains as associated with cytomegalovirus. According to a later analysis, TCR association rates differed among HLA loci, with DRB1 alleles showing the most associated TCRs and HLA-C alleles showing the fewest. Three of the identified cytomegalovirus-associated TCR beta chains were confirmed in vitro to be specific for cytomegalovirus antigens.

Receptor libraries were prepared by the immunoSEQ multiplex PCR assay. For the multiplex PCR, a mixture combining 60 forward primers for TCR Vbeta segments and 13 reverse primers for TCR Jbeta segments was used. Amplification of the CDR3 region of rearranged TCR beta genes was performed with a multiplex PCR assay on genomic DNA. Amplified TCR beta libraries were sequenced as 87-base-pair reads on the Illumina HiSeq System. Turning to the authors' computational methods: A later analysis counted tens of millions of unique TCR beta chains across the 550 to 700 repertoires, and roughly 9.9 million of these chains were shared by at least two donors. Raw reads were error-corrected and collapsed into unique sequences by a nearest-neighbor algorithm in which closely related sequences were merged to remove PCR and sequencing errors. To assign V, D and J gene segments, CDR3 sequences were aligned to IMGT reference sequences. For a sequence to be retained, a match of at least six nucleotides was required to both a V gene segment and a J gene segment. Rearrangements were classified as productive when the CDR3 lacked stop codons and remained in frame with V and J, and all other rearrangements were classified as non-productive. CDR3 was defined by IMGT convention, running from the second conserved V-encoded cysteine to the conserved J-encoded phenylalanine. Sequences without an unambiguous match to a single V gene segment were excluded from the earlier analysis of about 600 of the donors. In an earlier analysis of several hundred of the donors, V segments were called functional above 56.7% productive rearrangements and were called segregating when the between-donor standard deviation exceeded 5%. A statistical classification framework was built to diagnose cytomegalovirus status from the catalog of TCR beta chain sequences. V and J gene assignment, in a later analysis, came from comparing TCR nucleotide sequences with IMGT/GENE-DB human TR gene sequences. In a later analysis, CDR3 sequences and most-parsimonious VDJ recombination scenarios were assigned using the TCRdist pipeline. A later analysis defined each TCR beta chain by its CDR3 amino acid sequence plus V-gene family, and excluded reads lacking a unique V-gene family. To address suspected cross-contamination and a sequencing artifact, a later analysis removed around 590 highly shared, low-generation-probability nucleotide sequences. In a later analysis, a clonal expansion index for each public chain was calculated from normalized within-repertoire ranks of inferred template counts. In a later analysis, generation probabilities were computed using a VDJ recombination model fitted to out-of-frame rearrangements, and the results were checked against IGoR. Hypergeometric tests were used in a later analysis to score TCR-TCR, TCR-HLA and TCR-CMV co-occurrence, with a repertoire-size bias correction applied to the TCR pairs. A later analysis estimated false discovery rates by permuting HLA or CMV assignments 20 times. In a later analysis, co-occurring TCRs were grouped with DBSCAN, and TCRdist sequence similarity was added when clustering was performed within HLA-allele-positive subsets. Repertoires with fewer than 30,000 or more than 120,000 public chains, plus five repertoires with anomalous nucleotide sharing, were excluded from co-occurrence clustering. TCRdb's version of the immuneACCESS table is confined to in-frame rearrangements and falls short of the full clone set. An unresolved V gene accounts for under half of the shortfall where checked; the remainder is of unknown origin. The DNA gave D and trimming, while V, J and clone size come from that table. In this sample the table shows 90,000 to 130,000 clones, roughly 68% of which occur a single time. Clones ranked in the top ten supply around 0.79% of the sample.

The cohort comprised more than 550 healthy bone marrow donors. Cohort members were all nominally healthy when sampled, although unrecorded immune exposures were likely present. The donor tested CMV seronegative and was one of the 352 seronegative cohort members. A peripheral blood sample was provided by each donor, and peripheral blood mononuclear cells were used for TCR beta sequencing. The Qiagen DNeasy Blood Extraction Kit was used to extract genomic DNA from the blood cell samples. This clone was observed many times. Its antigen is not yet known. No qualities accompany the bases; no much larger clone lies one base away. V is cut back by 5 bases and J by 7 bases, with 10 bases in the junction unmatched. The CDR3 sequence holds 15 residues, the cysteine and phenylalanine included. Only the CDR3 DNA is retained, 45 bases long and in frame from the first base. For CDR1 and CDR2, the germline V gene (reference sequence) lists LNHNV and YYDKDF.

This receptor was obtained from a woman between 25 and 40 years old in good health and CMV-seronegative. The sequence links TRBV15 to TRBJ1-4, with 7 bases aligning to TRBD1. The specimen was PBMCs. This receptor has the CDR3 CATSAQTGSAEKLFF. DNA sequence: TGTGCCACCAGCGCACAGACAGGGTCGGCTGAAAAACTGTTTTTT.